The following is a TCR beta chain sequence with its context. Here immunoSEQ multiplex PCR was the method, and the copy in TCRdb shows in-frame clones only, minus some. The sample includes under 12,000 clones, roughly 86% of them seen just once. This entry comes from a study of OX40 agonist ivuxolimab in advanced cancers. This clonotype was sampled from an adult with an advanced solid tumor such as melanoma, head and neck, liver or kidney cancer. The sample in question was CD4+ or CD8+ T cells sorted from blood, obtained in a trial of the OX40 agonist ivuxolimab.

CDR3 protein: CASSYSDVKEQYF. Here the CDR3 DNA reads TGTGCCAGCAGTTACTCGGACGTCAAGGAGCAGTACTTC. The chain recombines TRBV6-5 with TRBJ2-7; D is unresolved. The CDR3 runs to 13 residues. Germline assignment: CDR1 MNHEY and CDR2 SVGAGI. Trimming took 0 bases from V and 7 from J, leaving 10 bases between them.